The rows below give T cell receptor beta chains drawn from one sample of a study of blood T cell repertoires in COVID-19. Clones were sequenced by immunoSEQ multiplex PCR, and TCRdb holds only the in-frame ones, with some missing. Of over 80,000 clones in the sample, less than 85% were seen once. Sequencing used peripheral blood. These receptors came from a man between 65 and 79 years old with COVID-19, enrolled during active disease. The CDR3 runs from the conserved cysteine through the conserved F or W. A D gene is named only where the DNA matches it firmly. Expanded clones get a size class; other rows say once, few or many, or leave the size out.

size	D	length	J	V	CDR3	DNA
.	.	15	TRBJ2-7	TRBV7-8	CASSLDPGIGHEQYF	TGTGCCAGCAGCTTAGACCCCGGGATAGGGCACGAGCAGTACTTC
.	TRBD2	13	TRBJ2-1	TRBV29-1	CSVRESGANEQFF	TGCAGCGTCCGTGAAAGCGGGGCAAATGAGCAGTTCTTC
.	TRBD1	13	TRBJ2-1	TRBV7-9	CASGQGAGNEQFF	TGTGCCTCAGGACAGGGGGCGGGGAATGAGCAGTTCTTC
.	.	13	TRBJ1-4	TRBV28	CASSSSGAEKLFF	TGTGCCAGCAGTTCTTCAGGTGCCGAAAAACTGTTTTTT
.	TRBD1	15	TRBJ2-7	TRBV9	CASSPGTAQSYEQYF	TGTGCCAGCAGCCCCGGGACAGCACAGTCCTACGAGCAGTACTTC
.	.	14	TRBJ2-1	TRBV5-1	CASRRAATDNEQFF	TGCGCCAGCCGAAGAGCGGCAACGGACAATGAGCAGTTCTTC
few	TRBD1	15	TRBJ1-2	TRBV18	CASSPSNRGNYGYTF	TGTGCCAGCTCACCATCGAACAGGGGGAACTATGGCTACACCTTC
.	.	13	TRBJ1-1	TRBV7-2	CASSWGQNTEAFF	TGTGCCAGCAGCTGGGGGCAGAACACTGAAGCTTTCTTT
.	TRBD2	15	TRBJ2-7	TRBV10-2	CASSPGLAGEYEQYF	TGCGCCAGCAGCCCGGGACTAGCGGGGGAGTACGAGCAGTACTTC
.	TRBD1	15	TRBJ1-5	TRBV7-9	CASSLGQGSNQPQHF	TGTGCCAGCAGCTTGGGACAGGGAAGCAATCAGCCCCAGCATTTT
.	.	15	TRBJ2-5	TRBV6-2/TRBV6-3	CASSYGSREVETQYF	TGTGCCAGCAGTTACGGGTCGAGGGAGGTGGAGACCCAGTACTTC
few	.	13	TRBJ2-3	TRBV6-5	CASSYTGVDTQYF	TGTGCCAGCAGCTACACGGGGGTAGATACGCAGTATTTT
.	.	12	TRBJ1-6	TRBV12-3/TRBV12-4	CASSLVDGALHF	TGTGCCAGCAGTTTAGTAGACGGGGCCCTCCACTTT
.	.	15	TRBJ1-4	TRBV4-3	CASSQDREGSEKLFF	TGCGCCAGCAGCCAAGACAGGGAGGGGAGTGAAAAACTGTTTTTT
.	.	15	TRBJ1-2	TRBV19	CASSILDGGVSGYTF	TGTGCCAGTAGTATCTTAGATGGAGGAGTGAGTGGCTACACCTTC
once	TRBD1	15	TRBJ2-1	TRBV7-2	CASSRGQRSYNEQFF	TGTGCCAGCAGCCGGGGACAGCGCTCCTACAATGAGCAGTTCTTC
.	TRBD1	13	TRBJ2-2	TRBV28	CAIGDRNTGELFF	TGTGCCATCGGGGACAGGAACACCGGGGAGCTGTTTTTT
.	.	16	TRBJ2-4	TRBV5-4	CASSLYIPGAKNIQYF	TGTGCCAGCAGCTTGTACATCCCAGGGGCCAAAAACATTCAGTACTTC
.	.	16	TRBJ1-4	TRBV24-1	CATSDPRQGPNEKLFF	TGTGCCACCAGTGATCCCCGCCAGGGCCCTAATGAAAAACTGTTTTTT
.	TRBD1	15	TRBJ1-1	TRBV19	CASSPSQGPDTEAFF	TGTGCCAGTAGCCCATCACAGGGGCCCGACACTGAAGCTTTCTTT
.	.	14	TRBJ1-5	TRBV2	CASSVQGNGQPQHF	TGTGCCAGCAGTGTTCAGGGGAACGGTCAGCCCCAGCATTTT
.	TRBD2	14	TRBJ2-2	TRBV5-6	CASSPQRESGELFF	TGTGCCAGCAGCCCCCAGCGGGAGAGCGGGGAGCTGTTTTTT
once	TRBD2	16	TRBJ2-2	TRBV24-1	CATSDLASGGGGELFF	TGTGCCACCAGTGATTTGGCTAGCGGAGGAGGCGGGGAGCTGTTTTTT
.	TRBD2	17	TRBJ2-1	TRBV9	CASSAGGTAGVSGEQFF	TGTGCCAGCAGCGCCGGGGGGACGGCGGGCGTCTCGGGTGAGCAGTTCTTC